This TCR beta chain appears in the sequencing data of a study of blood T cell repertoires in COVID-19. CDR3 length: 16 amino acids. The germline gives CDR1 MRHNA, CDR2 SNTAGT. Trimming stripped 3 bases from V and 1 base from J, with 12 bases between. The repertoire was sequenced with immunoSEQ multiplex PCR; TCRdb's copy has only in-frame clones and lacks some. The data show around 150,000 clones, about 87% seen once. What was sequenced was peripheral blood. The chain couples TRBV6-4 to TRBJ2-2; a possible D gene is TRBD2 (7 bases). The origin of this receptor is a woman in her 70s with COVID-19, enrolled during active disease. The DNA of the CDR3 is TGTGCCAGCAGTGATCGGGGGGCTAGGAACACCGGGGAGCTGTTTTTT. This translates into CASSDRGARNTGELFF.